The 24 T cell receptor beta chains below all came from one sample that was sequenced in a study of cytomegalovirus exposure and HLA in healthy donors. Primers: 60 Vbeta forward and 13 Jbeta reverse. Assay: immunoSEQ multiplex PCR; the TCRdb copy retains only in-frame clones and omits some. The sample consists of roughly 100,000 clones, roughly 66% of them appearing once. Sequencing input: PBMCs. These receptors all come from a woman aged 50 to 60 in good health and CMV-seronegative.

This CDR3 is CASSTGTGGWNTDTQYF. The CDR3 nucleotides read TGTGCCAGCAGCACCGGGACAGGGGGCTGGAACACAGATACGCAGTATTTT. The rearrangement joins TRBV7-2 to TRBJ2-3; the match to TRBD1 covers 12 bases. The CDR3 is 17 amino acids. V gave up 5 bases and J gave up 2 bases; unmatched junction bases: 8. Per germline, CDR1 SGHTA and CDR2 FQGNSA.

The rearrangement links TRBV28 to TRBJ1-5, with a weak D call TRBD1 (5 bases). The CDR3 loop spans 16 amino acids. The germline V gene has CDR1 MDHEN and CDR2 SYDVKM. With 4 bases removed from V and 2 bases from J, the gap between germline ends came to 15 bases. As DNA, the CDR3 is TGTGCCAGCAGTTCCCCTCAGGGTATCGGCAATCAGCCCCAGCATTTT. This sequence encodes CASSSPQGIGNQPQHF. Combining the CDR3 with reference TRBV28 and TRBJ1-5 gives the whole variable domain DVKVTQSSRYLVKRTGEKVFLECVQDMDHENMFWYRQDPGLGLRLIYFSYDVKMKEKGDIPEGYSVSREKKERFSLILESASTNQTSMYLCASSSPQGIGNQPQHFGDGTRLSIL.

Only a few counts were recorded for this clone. The CDR3 coding sequence is TGTGCCAGCAGCCCGGACAGGTGGGGGCAGTACTTC. Its translation is CASSPDRWGQYF. The chain links TRBV7-2 to TRBJ2-5, with TRBD1 identical over 7 bases. This CDR3 is 12 amino acids long. V dropped 5 bases and J dropped 11; count of bases not matched to a gene: 8. Germline-derived CDR1 and CDR2 are SGHTA and FQGNSA.

The chain couples TRBV2 to TRBJ2-5, with TRBD1 matching 7 bases. The trim removed 5 bases at V and 1 base at J, leaving 4 bases unmatched. The CDR3 spans 14 residues. Per germline, CDR1 SNHLY and CDR2 FYNNEI. The CDR3 DNA reads TGTGCCAGCAGTTCGGGACAGCTCCAAGAGACCCAGTACTTC. Protein: CASSSGQLQETQYF.

The DNA for the CDR3 is TGTGCCAGCAGCTTAGCGTCAGGGCCGGGTAATGGCTACACCTTC. Protein sequence: CASSLASGPGNGYTF. This chain uses TRBV7-8 with TRBJ1-2; weak D call: TRBD1 (5 bases). CDR3 length: 15 residues. The V gene's germline CDR1 is SGHVS and CDR2 FQNEAQ. Trimming pared 0 bases from V and 6 bases from J, leaving 14 bases between.

This chain joins TRBV7-9 and TRBJ2-7, with TRBD2 identical over 8 bases. The CDR3 has 15 amino acids. V trimming: 2 bases; J trimming: 1 base; junction bases outside the gene matches: 4. Germline V gene sequence: CDR1 SEHNR, CDR2 FQNEAQ (reference sequence). The CDR3 reads CASSLTGGKSYEQYF. In DNA form, the CDR3 reads TGTGCCAGCAGCTTAACGGGAGGGAAATCCTACGAGCAGTACTTC.

This clone appeared once. J is TRBJ2-5 and V is TRBV5-4; 12 bases align to TRBD2. Trimming cost V 4 bases and J 5 bases; bases outside gene matches: 6. CDR1 is SGHNT and CDR2 is YYREEE in the germline V gene (reference sequence). This CDR3 is 15 amino acids long. CDR3: CASSTRLAGDETQYF. The CDR3 bases are TGTGCCAGCAGCACCCGACTAGCGGGAGATGAGACCCAGTACTTC.

The rearrangement links TRBV7-8 to TRBJ2-5; 11 bases agree with TRBD1. Germline V lookup: CDR1 SGHVS, CDR2 FQNEAQ. V lost 6 bases, J lost 2 bases, and 11 bases stayed unmatched. The CDR3 is 17 amino acids. CDR3 nucleotide sequence: TGTGCCAGCAGATCGGACAGGGGGCGGGGGTGGCAAGAGACCCAGTACTTC. As protein: CASRSDRGRGWQETQYF.

V gene TRBV6-1 combines with J gene TRBJ1-2; D may be TRBD1 (6 bases). V was shortened by 4 bases and J by 6 bases, with 15 bases between the two germline ends. CDR1 MNHNS and CDR2 SASEGT come from the germline V gene. This CDR3 is built from 14 residues. The CDR3 protein is CASSGGGAGDGYTF. In DNA, the CDR3 is TGTGCCAGCAGTGGCGGGGGCGCGGGAGATGGCTACACCTTC.

This clone appeared a few times. The V gene is TRBV6-6, the J gene TRBJ1-2; 7 bases fit TRBD1. The CDR3 contains 15 residues. V lost 5 bases to trimming and J lost 5 bases; unmatched junction nucleotides: 11. Germline V lookup: CDR1 MNHNY, CDR2 SVGAGI (reference sequence). The CDR3: CASSTPTGSRYGYTF. DNA of the CDR3: TGTGCCAGCAGTACACCGACAGGGAGCCGATATGGCTACACCTTC.

This clone showed up just a few times. This rearrangement joins TRBV5-8 to TRBJ1-5; TRBD1 agrees at 9 bases. The ends lost 5 bases at V and 6 bases at J; junction bases unmatched: 9. CDR3 length equals 15 residues. Germline V gene sequence: CDR1 SGHTS, CDR2 YDEGEE. CDR3 DNA sequence: TGTGCCAGCAGACCCGGGACAGGGTTGGGTCAGCCCCAGCATTTT. It specifies CASRPGTGLGQPQHF.

The V call is TRBV29-1, the J call TRBJ2-5; TRBD1 matches 7 bases. V trimming: 7 bases; J trimming: 0 bases; junction bases outside the gene matches: 2. This CDR3 has 12 residues. Germline-derived CDR1 and CDR2 are SQVTM and ANQGSEA. The CDR3 DNA is TGCAGCGGGGGACAGAACCAAGAGACCCAGTACTTC. Translating gives CSGGQNQETQYF.

CDR3 sequence: CASSGGVRGPYEQYF. The CDR3 DNA reads as TGCGCCAGCAGTGGGGGAGTGCGGGGGCCCTACGAGCAGTACTTC. The chain uses TRBV10-2 and TRBJ2-7; D might be TRBD2 (7 bases). This CDR3 spans 15 amino acids. Trimming removed 4 bases at V and 2 bases at J, with 15 bases between. From germline, CDR1 is WSHSY and CDR2 SAAADI.

This clone showed up just a few times. The chain employs TRBV7-8 and TRBJ2-1, with 16 bases lining up with TRBD2. The ends lost 5 bases at V and 10 bases at J; junction bases unmatched: 8. Germline assignment: CDR1 SGHVS and CDR2 FQNEAQ. The CDR3 is 16 amino acids. CDR3 amino acids: CASSPGTSGGVGEQFF. The CDR3 nucleotides are TGTGCCAGCAGCCCCGGGACTAGCGGGGGGGTAGGGGAGCAGTTCTTC.

The rearrangement joins TRBV11-2 to TRBJ2-7, with 8 bases fitting TRBD1. In germline, CDR1 is SGHAT, CDR2 FQNNGV. The V gene end was trimmed by 5 bases and the J gene end by 7 bases; junction bases not matched to a gene: 13. CDR3 length equals 15 residues. CDR3 in amino acids: CASSRPGQALREQYF. CDR3 nucleotides: TGTGCCAGCAGCCGGCCGGGACAGGCGTTGAGAGAGCAGTACTTC.

This clone has a handful of counts. The chain links TRBV15 to TRBJ2-1, with 10 bases aligning to TRBD2. The CDR3 is 16 amino acids. The V segment lost 0 bases and the J segment 7 bases; nucleotides outside the gene matches: 6. Germline V gene data show CDR1 as LNHNV and CDR2 as YYDKDF (reference sequence). The CDR3 nucleotides read TGTGCCACCAGCAGAGATTTGGCTAGCGGGGGAAATGAGCAGTTCTTC. Protein sequence: CATSRDLASGGNEQFF. Filled out from reference TRBV15 and TRBJ2-1, the complete variable domain reads DAMVIQNPRYQVTQFGKPVTLSCSQTLNHNVMYWYQQKSSQAPKLLFHYYDKDFNNEADTPDNFQSRRPNTSFCFLDIRSPGLGDTAMYLCATSRDLASGGNEQFFGPGTRLTVL.

This chain connects TRBV14 to TRBJ2-5; D is unresolved. Looked up from germline, CDR1 is SGHDN and CDR2 is FVKESK. This CDR3 spans 11 amino acids. V was trimmed by 5 bases and J by 4 bases, leaving 5 bases between them. CDR3: CASSFSETQYF. CDR3 in DNA: TGTGCCAGCAGCTTCTCAGAGACCCAGTACTTC.

This rearrangement joins TRBV28 to TRBJ2-7, with a tentative D call TRBD2 (5 bases). CDR1 is MDHEN, CDR2 SYDVKM, per germline. This CDR3 has 13 residues. V lost 6 bases and J lost 0, with 9 bases in between. CDR3 sequence reads: CASSRRPSYEQYF. CDR3 nucleotides: TGTGCCAGCAGCCGGAGGCCCTCCTACGAGCAGTACTTC.

This clone has just a few counts. The genes are TRBV5-1 and TRBJ1-1; D may be TRBD1 (5 bases). CDR3 size: 16 residues. The germline CDR1 and CDR2 sequences are SGHRS and YFSETQ. The V gene lost 4 bases and the J gene lost 0 bases, with 16 bases spanning the gap. The CDR3 is CASSPGWGEMNTEAFF. CDR3 in DNA: TGCGCCAGCAGCCCCGGGTGGGGGGAAATGAACACTGAAGCTTTCTTT.

About this clone: An end of the junction differs from the germline gene, which may be a read error. This sequence joins TRBV7-2 and TRBJ1-1; D call uncertain. CDR1 SGHTA and CDR2 FQGNSA come from the germline V gene. This CDR3 region has 17 residues. The DNA of the CDR3 is TGTGCCAGCAGCTCCAACCCAGATCGCCGGAAGAAGACTGAAGATTTCTTT. It is translated as CASSSNPDRRKKTEDFF.

The V gene is TRBV6-1, the J gene TRBJ2-7; TRBD2 aligns across 7 bases. The J segment lost 5 bases and the V segment lost 3 bases, leaving 16 bases of the junction unmatched. Germline V gene sequence: CDR1 MNHNS, CDR2 SASEGT. This CDR3 spans 17 amino acids. The CDR3 DNA reads TGTGCCAGCAGTGATCTCGGGGTCAGGGAGGGGAGTAACGAGCAGTACTTC. Translation gives CASSDLGVREGSNEQYF.

CDR3 amino acids: CASSIAASVYNEQFF. The CDR3 coding sequence is TGTGCCAGTAGTATAGCCGCTAGCGTCTACAATGAGCAGTTCTTC. The rearrangement uses TRBV19 and TRBJ2-1; D is perhaps TRBD2 (6 bases). The CDR3 extends over 15 amino acids. In germline, CDR1 is LNHDA, CDR2 SQIVND (reference sequence). The germline V and J ends were trimmed by 1 base and 3 bases, with 10 bases remaining between them.

This clone was detected a few times. The CDR3 DNA is TGTGCCAGCAGCCCCCGACAGGGGGGTACTGAAGCTTTCTTT. This codes for CASSPRQGGTEAFF. This chain joins TRBV9 and TRBJ1-1, with 9 bases lining up with TRBD1. The V gene end was trimmed by 4 bases and the J gene end by 5 bases; junction bases not matched to a gene: 6. Germline CDR1 is SGDLS and CDR2 is YYNGEE. This CDR3 has 14 amino acids.

This chain joins TRBV7-2 and TRBJ2-3; 10 bases align to TRBD2. Trimming removed 1 base from V and 4 bases from J; junction bases left unmatched: 8. The CDR3 has 17 amino acids. Germline lookup yields CDR1 SGHTA and CDR2 FQGNSA. The CDR3 reads CASSLVSGGARADTQYF. The CDR3, as DNA: TGTGCCAGCAGCTTAGTGAGCGGGGGGGCCCGTGCAGATACGCAGTATTTT.